The clone carrying this T cell receptor beta chain was detected many times. The antigen is unknown. This specimen belongs to a study of regulatory T cells in long-lasting Graves disease. Findings and caveats of the study: Persistent Graves' patients showed less TCR diversity than newly diagnosed patients showed.

Arm-PCR with iRepertoire HTBI primers amplified the CDR3 regions for these TCR beta libraries. From the multiplex PCR reads, TCRdb called clonotypes with MiXCR, one entry per CDR3 protein. The sample has roughly 500,000 distinct CDR3 sequences; roughly 14% are singletons. Time point described: newly diagnosed GD, antithyroid drugs for less than 3 months. PBMC-extracted RNA yielded the TCR library. These same records also appear under a second study, on T cells in Graves' hyperthyroidism and ophthalmopathy. That paper adds: Ophthalmopathy was distinguished from stable hyperthyroidism by 13 V-J signatures.

The source material was peripheral blood mononuclear cells (PBMCs), sampled at new diagnosis, from a patient treated with antithyroid drugs. The receptor's source is a man between 25 and 39 years old with Graves disease.

CDR3: CASSSPGNEQFF. CDR3 nucleotide sequence: TGTGCCAGCAGCTCCCCCGGCAATGAGCAGTTCTTC. The V and J genes are TRBV13 and TRBJ2-1, with D unclear. With 4 bases removed from V and 6 bases from J, the gap between germline ends came to 7 bases. The CDR3 is 12 residues long. Germline V CDR1 and CDR2: PRHDT, FYEKMQ (reference sequence).